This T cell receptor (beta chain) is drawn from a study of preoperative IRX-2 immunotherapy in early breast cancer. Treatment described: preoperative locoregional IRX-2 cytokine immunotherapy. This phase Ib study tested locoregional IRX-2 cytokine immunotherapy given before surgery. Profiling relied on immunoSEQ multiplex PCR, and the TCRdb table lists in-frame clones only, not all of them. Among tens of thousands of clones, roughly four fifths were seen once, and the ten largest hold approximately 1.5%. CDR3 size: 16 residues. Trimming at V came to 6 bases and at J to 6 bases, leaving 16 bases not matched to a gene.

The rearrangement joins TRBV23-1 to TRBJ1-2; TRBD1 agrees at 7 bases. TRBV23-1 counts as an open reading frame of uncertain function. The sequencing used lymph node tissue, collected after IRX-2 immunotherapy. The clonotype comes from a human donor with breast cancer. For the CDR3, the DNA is TGCGCCAGCAGCCGGGTAGGAGGGGGCTGGAGCGATGGCTACACCTTC. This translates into CASSRVGGGWSDGYTF.